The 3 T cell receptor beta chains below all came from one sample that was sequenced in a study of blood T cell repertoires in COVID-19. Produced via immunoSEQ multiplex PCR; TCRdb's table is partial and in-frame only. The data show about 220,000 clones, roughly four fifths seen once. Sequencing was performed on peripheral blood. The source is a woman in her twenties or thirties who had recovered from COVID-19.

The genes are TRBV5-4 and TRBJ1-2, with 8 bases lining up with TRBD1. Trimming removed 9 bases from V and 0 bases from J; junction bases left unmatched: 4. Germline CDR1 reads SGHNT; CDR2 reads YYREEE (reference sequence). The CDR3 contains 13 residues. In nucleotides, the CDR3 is TGTGCCACTCAGGGGGCCTCTAACTATGGCTACACCTTC. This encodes CATQGASNYGYTF. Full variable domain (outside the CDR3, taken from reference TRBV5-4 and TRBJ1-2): ETGVTQSPTHLIKTRGQQVTLRCSSQSGHNTVSWYQQALGQGPQFIFQYYREEENGRGNFPPRFSGLQFPNYSSELNVNALELDDSALYLCATQGASNYGYTFGSGTRLTVV.

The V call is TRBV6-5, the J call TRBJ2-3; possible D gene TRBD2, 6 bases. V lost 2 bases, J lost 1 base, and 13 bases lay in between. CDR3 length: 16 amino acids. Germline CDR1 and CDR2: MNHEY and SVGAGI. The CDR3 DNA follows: TGTGCCAGCAGTTACATGGGGCGGGGCGGCACAGATACGCAGTATTTT. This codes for CASSYMGRGGTDTQYF.

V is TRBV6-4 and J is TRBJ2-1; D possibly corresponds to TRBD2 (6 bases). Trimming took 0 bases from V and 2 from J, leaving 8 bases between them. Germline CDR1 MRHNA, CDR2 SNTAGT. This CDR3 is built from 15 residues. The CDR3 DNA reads TGTGCCAGCAGTGACTCGTGGGGGGCCTACAATGAGCAGTTCTTC. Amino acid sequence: CASSDSWGAYNEQFF.